This T cell receptor (beta chain) was sequenced during a study of T cell responses to AZD1222 COVID-19 vaccine. Study results and caveats: Two AZD1222 administrations were followed by greater Spike-specific TCR breadth and depth.

Germline CDR1 reads SQVTM; CDR2 reads ANQGSEA. V shed 6 bases and J 10 bases; nucleotides not matched to a gene: 23. This CDR3 is built from 17 residues. Second-dose schedules of about 4 or about 12 weeks were combined. For this clone: Its antigen is not known.

TCRdb's copy holds only in-frame clones and misses some; the assay was immunoSEQ multiplex PCR. The sample has some 110,000 clones; around 83% are singletons. Sequenced material: peripheral blood, taken 28 days after the second AZD1222 dose. This TCR derives from an adult who received the AZD1222 COVID-19 vaccine. The genes are TRBV29-1 and TRBJ2-1, with 8 bases that match TRBD1. The DNA of the CDR3 is TGCAGCGTGGCCGCTTTTATAAAGACAGGGGCCACAAGCGAGCAGTTCTTC. Its translation: CSVAAFIKTGATSEQFF.